This T cell receptor beta chain derives from a study of blood T cell repertoires in COVID-19 (dated by TCRdb to the early 2020s). For the study in its entirety: Samples from collaborators originated in the United States, Italy and Spain and spanned both the acute and convalescent phases of COVID-19. The dataset comprised deeply sampled blood TCRbeta repertoires from subjects exposed to, actively infected with, or recovered from COVID-19. The material from the prospective study consisted of cDNA or gDNA derived from T cells, B-cell-depleted T cells, or PBMCs. Where HLA class I and class II types were available, the types were taken from metadata supplied by the sample provider, not from assay-based typing. A freely available public database, intended as a resource for researchers studying the immune response to SARS-CoV-2, is where the repertoires were released. The samples were drawn from two sources: the first 160 participants of the ongoing ImmuneRACE study, and 950 to 1,500 subjects contributed by 6 global collaborators. Sample metadata almost always included a de-identified subject ID, COVID-19 status, age in years and sex.

Overall study outcomes, separate from this receptor: The amount of clinical and demographic metadata varied by source and participant and was provided uncurated.

This clone was recorded a few times. Its antigen specificity is not known. Qualities for individual bases were not recorded, and no much larger clone is one base off. Whole blood was collected in K2EDTA tubes by collaborating institutions according to the institutions' own protocols. For TCRbeta analysis, collaborators shipped samples as frozen whole blood, isolated PBMCs, or DNA extracted from either of those sample types. TCRbeta CDR3 regions were amplified from genomic DNA by means of the immunoSEQ Assay, a bias-controlled multiplex PCR. The paper's processing steps were these. Nucleated cell counts per sample were estimated from amplification of reference gene primers within the assay. Sequence reads were collapsed and filtered to measure the absolute abundance of every unique TCRbeta CDR3 rearrangement. For each sample, productive Simpson clonality was calculated by taking the square root of Simpson's diversity index across productive rearrangements. TCRdb carries this immuneACCESS record with in-frame sequences only. Its versions omit some clonotypes, under half of them owing to an unresolved V gene in the studies checked, with the rest unexplained. V and J calls and clone size are given by that table; D and trimming were obtained from the DNA. The sample table contains 100,000 to 110,000 clones; only one count was recorded for just over 85% of them. The top ten constitute about 5.3% of the sample.

CDR1 MRHNA and CDR2 SNTAGT were looked up in the germline V gene. Trimmed from V: 4 bases; trimmed from J: 4 bases; junction bases lacking a gene match: 5. The CDR3 runs 15 residues from the cysteine to the phenylalanine. Just the 45-base CDR3 DNA is kept, in frame starting at base 1. This sequence uses TRBV6-4 and TRBJ2-2, with 8 bases in between that match TRBD2. The source material was peripheral blood. The receptor was isolated from a human donor in a cohort sampled during active COVID-19. The DNA sequence is as follows: TGTGCCAGCAGTGGCCGGGAGGGCGGCACCGGGGAGCTGTTTTTT. Translation gives CASSGREGGTGELFF.